This TCR beta chain was observed in a study of type 1 regulatory T cells (dated by TCRdb to the early 2020s). Looking at the study overall: An in vitro protocol by which a Tr1-enriched, alloantigen-specific CD4 T cell product named T-allo10 was generated was characterized in the study. T-allo10 was being tested clinically in patients with hematological malignancies who were undergoing allogeneic hematopoietic stem cell transplantation.

Here V drops 3 bases and J drops 1 base, and the junction holds 5 bases not matched to any gene. The germline V gene sets CDR1 to MDHEN and CDR2 to SYDVKM. From cysteine to phenylalanine, the CDR3 is 16 amino acids long. Here the CDR3 DNA is all that survives: 48 bases in frame from base 1. Sequencing relied on an Illumina MiSeq. TCRdb reworked the public reads: Q25 trimming with fastp, MiXCR clone assembly, productive beta chains retained. Rows are combined by CDR3 protein, so each entry shows the most common genes and DNA. The sample data list 90,000 to 100,000 distinct CDR3 sequences, and roughly 31% of these were observed just once. 2.2% of the sample comes from the top ten. A note on this clonotype: Its antigen remains undetermined. Qualities for individual bases were not recorded, and no much larger clone is one base off.

The rearranged segments are TRBV28 and TRBJ1-5; 8 of the junction bases match TRBD1. The source material was CD4+ T cells, either the whole sample or a sorted fraction (not recorded which). The TCR was taken from a human donor in good health. The CDR3 sequence is CASSFRTGRSNQPQHF. The DNA is as follows: TGTGCCAGCAGTTTCAGGACAGGGAGAAGCAATCAGCCCCAGCATTTT.